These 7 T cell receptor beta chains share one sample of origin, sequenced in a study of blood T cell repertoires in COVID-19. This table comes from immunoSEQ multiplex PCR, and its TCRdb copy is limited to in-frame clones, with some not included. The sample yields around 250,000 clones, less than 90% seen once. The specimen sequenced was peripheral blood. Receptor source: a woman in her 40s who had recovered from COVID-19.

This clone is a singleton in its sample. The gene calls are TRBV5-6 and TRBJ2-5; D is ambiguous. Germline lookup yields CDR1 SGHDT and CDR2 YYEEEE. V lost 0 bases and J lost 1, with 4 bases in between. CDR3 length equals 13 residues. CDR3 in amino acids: CASSLDSQETQYF. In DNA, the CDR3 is TGTGCCAGCAGCTTGGATAGCCAAGAGACCCAGTACTTC.

CDR3 nucleotides: TGTGCCAGCAGCGAAGGACAGGGGGCCGGCAATGAGCAGTTCTTC. Encoded protein: CASSEGQGAGNEQFF. The chain links TRBV9 to TRBJ2-1; 11 bases are a match to TRBD1. The germline V gene has CDR1 SGDLS and CDR2 YYNGEE. V lost 3 bases and J lost 6; bases outside the gene matches: 5. CDR3 size: 15 residues.

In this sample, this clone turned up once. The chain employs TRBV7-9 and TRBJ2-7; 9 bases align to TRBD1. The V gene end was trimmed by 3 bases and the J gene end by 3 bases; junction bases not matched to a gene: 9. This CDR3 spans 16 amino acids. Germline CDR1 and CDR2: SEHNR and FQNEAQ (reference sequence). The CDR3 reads CASSLTGGANLYEQYF. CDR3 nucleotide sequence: TGTGCCAGCAGCTTGACAGGGGGGGCTAACCTCTACGAGCAGTACTTC.

The CDR3, as DNA: TGTGCCAGTAGTAGCGGGGAGGGCCTTTTCGATCAGCCCCAGCATTTT. Protein sequence: CASSSGEGLFDQPQHF. The chain employs TRBV19 and TRBJ1-5; D gene uncertain. Looked up from germline, CDR1 is LNHDA and CDR2 is SQIVND (reference sequence). The CDR3 sequence is 16 residues long. The V end lost 4 bases, the J end lost 5 bases, and 18 bases lay between the germline ends. Combining the CDR3 with reference TRBV19 and TRBJ1-5 gives the whole variable domain DGGITQSPKYLFRKEGQNVTLSCEQNLNHDAMYWYRQDPGQGLRLIYYSQIVNDFQKGDIAEGYSVSREKKESFPLTVTSAQKNPTAFYLCASSSGEGLFDQPQHFGDGTRLSIL.

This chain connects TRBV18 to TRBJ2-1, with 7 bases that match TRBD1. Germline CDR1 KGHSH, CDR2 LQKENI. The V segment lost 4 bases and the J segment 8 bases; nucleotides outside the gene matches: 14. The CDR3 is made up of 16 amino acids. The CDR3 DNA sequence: TGTGCCAGCTCACACTATGACAGGGCAGTCCTCGATGAGCAGTTCTTC. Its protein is CASSHYDRAVLDEQFF.

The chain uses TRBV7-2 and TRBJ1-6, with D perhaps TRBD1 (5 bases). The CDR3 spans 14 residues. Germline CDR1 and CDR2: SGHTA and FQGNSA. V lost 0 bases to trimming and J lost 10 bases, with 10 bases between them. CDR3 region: CASSLAQGGSPLHF. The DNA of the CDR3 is TGTGCCAGCAGCTTAGCGCAGGGAGGATCACCCCTCCACTTT.

The CDR3 here is CASSMGRNSNQPQHF. The CDR3 region has the DNA TGTGCCAGTAGTATGGGCAGGAATAGCAATCAGCCCCAGCATTTT. The chain is built from TRBV19 and TRBJ1-5; no reliable D call. The CDR3 is made up of 15 amino acids. Trimming shortened V by 3 bases and J by 0 bases, and 9 bases separated the two germline ends. The germline V gene has CDR1 LNHDA and CDR2 SQIVND (reference sequence).